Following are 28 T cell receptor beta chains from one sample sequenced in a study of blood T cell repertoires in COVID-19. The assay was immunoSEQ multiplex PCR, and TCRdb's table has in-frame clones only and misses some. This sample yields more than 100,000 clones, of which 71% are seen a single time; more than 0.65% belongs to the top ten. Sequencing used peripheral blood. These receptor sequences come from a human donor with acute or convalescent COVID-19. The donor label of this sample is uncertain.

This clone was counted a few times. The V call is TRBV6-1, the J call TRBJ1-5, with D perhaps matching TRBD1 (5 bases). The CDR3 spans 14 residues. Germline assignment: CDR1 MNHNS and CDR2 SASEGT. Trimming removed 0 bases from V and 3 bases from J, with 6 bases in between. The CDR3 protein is CASSEAGDNQPQHF. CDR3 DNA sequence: TGTGCCAGCAGTGAAGCAGGGGACAATCAGCCCCAGCATTTT.

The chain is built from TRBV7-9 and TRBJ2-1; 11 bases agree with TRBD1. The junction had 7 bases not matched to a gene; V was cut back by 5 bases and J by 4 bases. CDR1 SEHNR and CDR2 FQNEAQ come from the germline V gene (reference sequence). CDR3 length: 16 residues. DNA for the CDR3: TGTGCCAGCAGCGCCCGGGACAGGGGGTTTTACAATGAGCAGTTCTTC. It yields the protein CASSARDRGFYNEQFF.

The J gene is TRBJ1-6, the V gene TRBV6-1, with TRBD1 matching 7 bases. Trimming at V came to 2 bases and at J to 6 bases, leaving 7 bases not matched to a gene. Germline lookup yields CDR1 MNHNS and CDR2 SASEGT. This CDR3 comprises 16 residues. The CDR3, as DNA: TGTGCCAGCAGTGAACAGATCGGGACAGCTAATTCACCCCTCCACTTT. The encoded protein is CASSEQIGTANSPLHF.

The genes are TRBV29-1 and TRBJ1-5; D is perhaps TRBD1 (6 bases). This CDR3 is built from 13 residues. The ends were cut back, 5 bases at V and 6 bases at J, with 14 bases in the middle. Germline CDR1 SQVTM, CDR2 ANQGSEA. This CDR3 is CSVISGVGQPQHF. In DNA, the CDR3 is TGCAGCGTTATTTCAGGGGTTGGTCAGCCCCAGCATTTT.

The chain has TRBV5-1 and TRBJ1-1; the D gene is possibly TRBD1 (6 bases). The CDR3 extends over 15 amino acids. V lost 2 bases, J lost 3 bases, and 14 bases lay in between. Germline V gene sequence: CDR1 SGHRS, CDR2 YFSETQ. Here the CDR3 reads CASSLVPRGDTEAFF. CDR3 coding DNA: TGCGCCAGCAGCTTAGTACCCAGGGGAGACACTGAAGCTTTCTTT.

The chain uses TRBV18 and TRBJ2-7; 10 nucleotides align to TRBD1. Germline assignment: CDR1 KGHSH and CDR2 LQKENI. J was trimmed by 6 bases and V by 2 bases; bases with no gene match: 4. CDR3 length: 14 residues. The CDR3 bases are TGTGCCAGCTCACCAGGACAGGGGGAAGGCGAGCAGTACTTC. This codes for CASSPGQGEGEQYF. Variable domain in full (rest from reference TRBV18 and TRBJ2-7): NAGVMQNPRHLVRRRGQEARLRCSPMKGHSHVYWYRQLPEEGLKFMVYLQKENIIDESGMPKERFSAEFPKEGPSILRIQQVVRGDSAAYFCASSPGQGEGEQYFGPGTRLTVT.

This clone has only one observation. DNA for the CDR3: TGTGCCAGCTCACCTCGGACAGGCCAATACGAGCAGTACGTC. This encodes CASSPRTGQYEQYV. The V gene is TRBV18, the J gene TRBJ2-7, with 7 bases identical to TRBD1. J gave up 4 bases and V 3 bases, and 6 bases lay outside the gene matches. The V gene's germline CDR1 is KGHSH and CDR2 LQKENI. This CDR3 spans 14 amino acids.

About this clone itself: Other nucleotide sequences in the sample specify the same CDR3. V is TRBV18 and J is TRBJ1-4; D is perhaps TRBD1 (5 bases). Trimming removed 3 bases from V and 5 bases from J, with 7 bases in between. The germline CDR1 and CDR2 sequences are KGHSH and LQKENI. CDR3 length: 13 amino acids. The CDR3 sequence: CASSPGLNEKLFF. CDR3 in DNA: TGTGCCAGCTCACCGGGACTAAATGAAAAACTGTTTTTT.

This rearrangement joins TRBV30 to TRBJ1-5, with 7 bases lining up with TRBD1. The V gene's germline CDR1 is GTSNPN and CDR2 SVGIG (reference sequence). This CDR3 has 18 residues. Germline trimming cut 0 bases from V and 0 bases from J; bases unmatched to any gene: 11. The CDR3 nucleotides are TGTGCCTGGAGTGTACGACAGGGAAAACCTTATAGCAATCAGCCCCAGCATTTT. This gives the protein CAWSVRQGKPYSNQPQHF.

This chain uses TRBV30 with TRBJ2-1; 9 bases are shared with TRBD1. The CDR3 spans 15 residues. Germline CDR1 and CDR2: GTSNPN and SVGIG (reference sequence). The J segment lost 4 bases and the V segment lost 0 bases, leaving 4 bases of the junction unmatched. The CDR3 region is CAWSVRDRDYNEQFF. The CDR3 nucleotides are TGTGCCTGGAGTGTACGGGACAGGGATTACAATGAGCAGTTCTTC.

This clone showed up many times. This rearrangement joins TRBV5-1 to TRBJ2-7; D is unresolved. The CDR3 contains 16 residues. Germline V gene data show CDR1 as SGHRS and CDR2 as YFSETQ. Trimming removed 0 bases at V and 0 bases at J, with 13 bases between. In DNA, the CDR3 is TGCGCCAGCAGCTTGGAACAGCCGATCACCTCCTACGAGCAGTACTTC. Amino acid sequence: CASSLEQPITSYEQYF.

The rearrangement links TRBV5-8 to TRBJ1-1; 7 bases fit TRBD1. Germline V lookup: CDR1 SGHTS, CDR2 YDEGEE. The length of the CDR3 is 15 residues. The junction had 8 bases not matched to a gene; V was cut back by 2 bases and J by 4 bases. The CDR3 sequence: CASSFPDRVLTEAFF. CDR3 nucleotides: TGTGCCAGCAGCTTCCCTGACAGGGTCCTCACTGAAGCTTTCTTT.

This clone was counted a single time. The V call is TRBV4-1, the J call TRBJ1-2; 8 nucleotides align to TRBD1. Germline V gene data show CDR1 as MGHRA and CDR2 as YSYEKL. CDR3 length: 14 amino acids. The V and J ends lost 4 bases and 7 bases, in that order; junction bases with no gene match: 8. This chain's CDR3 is CASSLSQGAVGYTF. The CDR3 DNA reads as TGCGCCAGCAGCCTCTCGCAGGGGGCGGTTGGCTACACCTTC.

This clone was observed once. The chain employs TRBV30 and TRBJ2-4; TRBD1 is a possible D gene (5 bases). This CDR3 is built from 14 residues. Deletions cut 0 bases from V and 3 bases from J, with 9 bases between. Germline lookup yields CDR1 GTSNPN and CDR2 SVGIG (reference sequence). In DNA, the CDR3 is TGTGCCTGGAGTGTACAGGCAGGCAAAAACATTCAGTACTTC. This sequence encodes CAWSVQAGKNIQYF.

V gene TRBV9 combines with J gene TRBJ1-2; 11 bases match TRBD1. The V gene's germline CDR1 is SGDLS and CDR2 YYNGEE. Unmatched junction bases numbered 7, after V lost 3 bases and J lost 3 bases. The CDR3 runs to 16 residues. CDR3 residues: CASSGLRTGGYYGYTF. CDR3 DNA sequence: TGTGCCAGCAGCGGGCTTCGGACAGGGGGCTACTATGGCTACACCTTC.

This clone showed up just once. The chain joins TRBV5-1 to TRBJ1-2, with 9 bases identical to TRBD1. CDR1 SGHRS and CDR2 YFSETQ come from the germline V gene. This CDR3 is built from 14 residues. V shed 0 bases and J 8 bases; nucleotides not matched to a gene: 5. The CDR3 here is CASSLGRTGDGYTF. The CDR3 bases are TGCGCCAGCAGCTTGGGTAGGACAGGGGACGGCTACACCTTC.

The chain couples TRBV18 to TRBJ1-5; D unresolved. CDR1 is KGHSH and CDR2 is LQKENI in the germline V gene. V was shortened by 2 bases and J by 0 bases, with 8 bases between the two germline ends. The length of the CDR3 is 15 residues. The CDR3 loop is CASSPEGYSNQPQHF. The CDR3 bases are TGTGCCAGCTCACCAGAGGGCTATAGCAATCAGCCCCAGCATTTT.

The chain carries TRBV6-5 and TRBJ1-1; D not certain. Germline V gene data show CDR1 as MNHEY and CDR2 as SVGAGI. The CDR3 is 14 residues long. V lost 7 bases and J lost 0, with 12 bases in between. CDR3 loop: CASTSGLMNTEAFF. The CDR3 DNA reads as TGTGCCAGCACCTCAGGACTTATGAACACTGAAGCTTTCTTT.

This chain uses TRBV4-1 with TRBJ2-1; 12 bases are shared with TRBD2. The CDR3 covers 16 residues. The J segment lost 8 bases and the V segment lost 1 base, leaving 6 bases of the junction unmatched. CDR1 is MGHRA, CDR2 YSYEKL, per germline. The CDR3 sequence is CASSQGRTSGDYEQFF. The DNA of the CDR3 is TGCGCCAGCAGCCAAGGAAGGACTAGCGGGGACTATGAGCAGTTCTTC.

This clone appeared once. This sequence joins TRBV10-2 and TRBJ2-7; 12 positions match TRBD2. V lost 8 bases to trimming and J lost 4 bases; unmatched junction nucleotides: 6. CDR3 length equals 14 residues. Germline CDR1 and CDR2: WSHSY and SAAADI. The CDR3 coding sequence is TGCGCCAGCCAACTAGCGGGGGGCCGGTACGAGCAGTACGTC. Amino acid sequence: CASQLAGGRYEQYV.

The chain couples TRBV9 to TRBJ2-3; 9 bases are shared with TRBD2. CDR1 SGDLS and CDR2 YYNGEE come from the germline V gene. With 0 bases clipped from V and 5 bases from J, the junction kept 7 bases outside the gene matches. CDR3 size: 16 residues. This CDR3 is CASSVALRGGLDTQYF. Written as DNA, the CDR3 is TGTGCCAGCAGCGTAGCTCTGCGGGGGGGCCTAGATACGCAGTATTTT.

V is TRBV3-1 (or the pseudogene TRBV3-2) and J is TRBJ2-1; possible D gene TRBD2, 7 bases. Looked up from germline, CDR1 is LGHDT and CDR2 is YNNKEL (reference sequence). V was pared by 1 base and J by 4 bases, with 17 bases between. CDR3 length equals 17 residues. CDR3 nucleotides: TGTGCCAGCAGCCAAGGGTCCCACGGGGGGCGTTACAATGAGCAGTTCTTC. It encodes CASSQGSHGGRYNEQFF.

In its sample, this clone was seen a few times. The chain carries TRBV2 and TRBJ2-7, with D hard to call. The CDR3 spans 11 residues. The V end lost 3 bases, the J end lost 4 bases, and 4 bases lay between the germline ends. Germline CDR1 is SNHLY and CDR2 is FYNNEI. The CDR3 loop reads CASSDNYEQYF. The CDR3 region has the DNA TGTGCCAGCAGTGACAATTACGAGCAGTACTTC.

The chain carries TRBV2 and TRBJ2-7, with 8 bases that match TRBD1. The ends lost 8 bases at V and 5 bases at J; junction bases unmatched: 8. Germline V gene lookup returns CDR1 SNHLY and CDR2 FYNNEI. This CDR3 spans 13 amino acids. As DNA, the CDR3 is TGTGCCAGCTCTCCGGACAGGGTGGACGAGCAGTACGTC. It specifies CASSPDRVDEQYV.

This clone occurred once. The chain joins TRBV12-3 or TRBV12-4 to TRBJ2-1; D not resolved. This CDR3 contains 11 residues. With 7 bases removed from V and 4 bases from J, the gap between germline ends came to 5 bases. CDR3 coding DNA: TGTGCCAGCATCCTTTACAATGAGCAGTTCTTC. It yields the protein CASILYNEQFF.

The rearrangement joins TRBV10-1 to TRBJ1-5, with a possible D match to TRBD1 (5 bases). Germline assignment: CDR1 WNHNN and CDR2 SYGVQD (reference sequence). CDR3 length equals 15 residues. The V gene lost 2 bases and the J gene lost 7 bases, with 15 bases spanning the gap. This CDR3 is CASSEGREGKQPQHF. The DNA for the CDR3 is TGCGCCAGCAGTGAGGGCAGGGAGGGAAAACAGCCCCAGCATTTT.

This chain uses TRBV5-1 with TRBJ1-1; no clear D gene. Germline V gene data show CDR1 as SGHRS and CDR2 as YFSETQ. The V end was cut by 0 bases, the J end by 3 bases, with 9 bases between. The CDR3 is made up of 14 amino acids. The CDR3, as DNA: TGCGCCAGCAGCTTGGATAACAGTCACACTGAAGCTTTCTTT. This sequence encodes CASSLDNSHTEAFF.

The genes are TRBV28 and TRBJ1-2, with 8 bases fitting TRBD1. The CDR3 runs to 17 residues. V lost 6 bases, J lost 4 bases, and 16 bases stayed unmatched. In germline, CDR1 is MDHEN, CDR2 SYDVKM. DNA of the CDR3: TGTGCCAGCAGCACTATTTCCGCGGGCAGGGGGCTCTATGGCTACACCTTC. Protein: CASSTISAGRGLYGYTF.